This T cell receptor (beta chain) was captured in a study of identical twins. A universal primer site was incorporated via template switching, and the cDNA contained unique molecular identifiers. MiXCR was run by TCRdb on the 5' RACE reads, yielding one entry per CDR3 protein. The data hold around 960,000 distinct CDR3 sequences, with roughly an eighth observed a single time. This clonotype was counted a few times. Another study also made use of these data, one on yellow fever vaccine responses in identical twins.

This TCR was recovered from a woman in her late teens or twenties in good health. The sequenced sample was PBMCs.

CDR3: CASSLDPGYGTDTQYF. CDR3 bases: TGCGCCAGCAGCTTGGACCCGGGGTATGGGACAGATACGCAGTATTTT. The V gene is TRBV5-1, the J gene TRBJ2-3; TRBD2 is a possible D gene (5 bases). From germline, CDR1 is SGHRS and CDR2 YFSETQ. Trimming cost V 0 bases and J 3 bases, with 14 bases left between them. The CDR3 loop spans 16 amino acids.